This paragraph covers one TCR beta chain sequence. The antigen is unknown. PCR was performed using 60 Vbeta and 13 Jbeta primers. Method: immunoSEQ multiplex PCR; TCRdb's copy keeps in-frame clones and lacks some. Its table lists 100,000 to 150,000 clones. The CDR3 extends over 16 amino acids. Germline V gene sequence: CDR1 SNHLY, CDR2 FYNNEI. V was pared by 4 bases and J by 1 base, with 14 bases between. The sample is drawn from a study of cytomegalovirus exposure and HLA in healthy donors. Study results and caveats: In a later analysis, across HLA loci, associated TCR counts were highest for DRB1, lowest for HLA-C. The study designated 150 or so TCR beta chains cytomegalovirus-associated.

The chain couples TRBV2 to TRBJ1-3; D might be TRBD1 (6 bases). The clonotype comes from a woman aged 40-49 years in good health and CMV-seropositive. The source material was PBMCs. CDR3 nucleotides: TGTGCCAGCAGTGTGTTGGGGGCGGGTTCTGGAAACACCATATATTTT. Its protein product is CASSVLGAGSGNTIYF.